This T cell receptor beta chain was profiled in a study of blood T cell repertoires in COVID-19. Across the study: From the United States, Italy and Spain came samples of acute and convalescent COVID-19. Sample material is recorded as cDNA or gDNA derived from T cells, B-cell-depleted T cells, or PBMCs.

Seattle patient enrollment occurred during active infection, with longitudinal follow-up thereafter. Original handling: Amplification with reference gene primers provided the estimates of nucleated cell counts. Produced via immunoSEQ multiplex PCR; TCRdb's table is partial and in-frame only. That table furnishes V, J and clone size, whereas the DNA furnished D and trimming. The sample records almost 300,000 clones, roughly 90% being singletons. Germline V lookup: CDR1 ENHRY, CDR2 SYGVKD. Trimming stripped 6 bases from V and 7 bases from J, with 24 bases between. The CDR3 totals 16 residues. The chain joins TRBV10-3 to TRBJ1-2; perhaps TRBD1 as D (6 bases). This sequence was found in a woman aged 30 to 39 with COVID-19, enrolled during active disease. The specimen was peripheral blood. The CDR3 nucleotides read TGTGCCATCAGAACCAAGAACGACAGGCCCTTGGCTGGCTACACCTTC. It yields the protein CAIRTKNDRPLAGYTF.